This T cell receptor beta chain was sequenced in a study of cytomegalovirus exposure and HLA in healthy donors. Study-level findings and limits: It was shown in a later analysis that HLA-associated TCR beta chains were more clonally expanded than other, equally common chains. According to the study, around 150 TCR beta chains were cytomegalovirus-associated. Fewer N-insertions (relative to the roughly 630-donor mean) were reportedly seen in an Asian-associated ancestry cluster in a later analysis.

Of note for this clone: The antigen is undetermined.

The PCR contained 60 Vbeta and 13 Jbeta primers. Using immunoSEQ multiplex PCR, the repertoire was profiled, and TCRdb retains in-frame clones only, with some absent. This sample carries about 130,000 clones, around two thirds of them seen once, and the ten largest clones take approximately 2.6%. Sequences were obtained from PBMCs. This receptor was obtained from a human donor in good health.

The CDR3 DNA reads TGCAGCGTTGCACCGGGGGTAGGCGAGCAGTACTTC. It encodes CSVAPGVGEQYF. The rearrangement uses TRBV29-1 and TRBJ2-7; D may be TRBD2 (6 bases). Germline CDR1 SQVTM, CDR2 ANQGSEA. Trimming removed 4 bases at V and 6 bases at J, with 13 bases between. The CDR3 is 12 residues long.